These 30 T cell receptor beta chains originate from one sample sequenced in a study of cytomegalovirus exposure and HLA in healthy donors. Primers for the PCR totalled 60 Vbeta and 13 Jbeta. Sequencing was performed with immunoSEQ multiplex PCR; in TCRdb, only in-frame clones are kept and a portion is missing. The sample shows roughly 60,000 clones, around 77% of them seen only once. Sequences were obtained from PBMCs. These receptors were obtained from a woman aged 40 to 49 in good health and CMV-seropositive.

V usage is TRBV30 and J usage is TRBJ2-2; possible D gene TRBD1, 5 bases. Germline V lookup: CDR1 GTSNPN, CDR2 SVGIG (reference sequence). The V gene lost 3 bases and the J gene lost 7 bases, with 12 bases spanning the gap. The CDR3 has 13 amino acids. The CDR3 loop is CAWSATDLGELFF. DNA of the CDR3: TGTGCCTGGAGCGCGACAGATCTCGGGGAGCTGTTTTTT.

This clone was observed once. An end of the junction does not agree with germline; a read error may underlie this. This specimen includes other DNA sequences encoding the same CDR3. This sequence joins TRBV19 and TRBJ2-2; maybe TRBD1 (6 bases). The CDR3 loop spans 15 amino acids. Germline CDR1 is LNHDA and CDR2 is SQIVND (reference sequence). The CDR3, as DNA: TGCGCCAGTAGTATAAACTACAGGGACACCGGGGAGCTGTTTTTT. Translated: CASSINYRDTGELFF.

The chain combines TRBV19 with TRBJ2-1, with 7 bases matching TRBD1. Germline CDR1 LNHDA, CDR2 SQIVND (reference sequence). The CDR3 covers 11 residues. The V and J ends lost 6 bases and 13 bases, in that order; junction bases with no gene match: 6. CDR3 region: CASSPGTAQFF. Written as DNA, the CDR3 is TGTGCCAGTAGCCCCGGGACAGCACAGTTCTTC.

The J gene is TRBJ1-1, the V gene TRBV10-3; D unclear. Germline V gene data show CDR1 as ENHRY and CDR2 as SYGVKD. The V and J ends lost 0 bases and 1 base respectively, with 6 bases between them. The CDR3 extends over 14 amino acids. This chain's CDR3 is CAISESGRNTEAFF. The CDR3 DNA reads TGTGCCATCAGTGAGTCCGGGAGGAACACTGAAGCTTTCTTT.

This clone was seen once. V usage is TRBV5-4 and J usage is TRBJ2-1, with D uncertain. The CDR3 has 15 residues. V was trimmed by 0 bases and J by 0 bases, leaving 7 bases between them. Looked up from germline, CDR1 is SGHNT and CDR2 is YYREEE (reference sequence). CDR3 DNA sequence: TGTGCCAGCAGCTTGGCCCCATCCTCCTACAATGAGCAGTTCTTC. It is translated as CASSLAPSSYNEQFF.

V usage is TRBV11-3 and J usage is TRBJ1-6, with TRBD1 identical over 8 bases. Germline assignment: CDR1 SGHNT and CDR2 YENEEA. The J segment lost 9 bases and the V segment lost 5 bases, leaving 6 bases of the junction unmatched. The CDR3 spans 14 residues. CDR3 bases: TGTGCCAGCAGCCGTGCAGGGGGCAGTTCACCCCTCCACTTT. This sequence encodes CASSRAGGSSPLHF. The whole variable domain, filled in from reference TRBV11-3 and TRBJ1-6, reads EAGVVQSPRYKIIEKKQPVAFWCNPISGHNTLYWYLQNLGQGPELLIRYENEEAVDDSQLPKDRFSAERLKGVDSTLKIQPAELGDSAVYLCASSRAGGSSPLHFGNGTRLTVT.

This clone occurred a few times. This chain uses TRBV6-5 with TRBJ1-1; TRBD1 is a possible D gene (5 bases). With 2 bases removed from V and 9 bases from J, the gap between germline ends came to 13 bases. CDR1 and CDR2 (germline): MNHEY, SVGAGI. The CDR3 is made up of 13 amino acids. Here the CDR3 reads CASSYEGGTKAFF. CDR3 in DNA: TGTGCCAGCAGTTACGAGGGAGGGACTAAAGCTTTCTTT.

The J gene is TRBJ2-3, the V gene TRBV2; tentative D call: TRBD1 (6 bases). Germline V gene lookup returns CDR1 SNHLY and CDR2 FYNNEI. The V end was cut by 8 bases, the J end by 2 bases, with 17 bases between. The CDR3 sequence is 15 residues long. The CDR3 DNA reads TGTGCCAGCTCCGCCTGGCCAGGGGACACAGATACGCAGTATTTT. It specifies CASSAWPGDTDTQYF.

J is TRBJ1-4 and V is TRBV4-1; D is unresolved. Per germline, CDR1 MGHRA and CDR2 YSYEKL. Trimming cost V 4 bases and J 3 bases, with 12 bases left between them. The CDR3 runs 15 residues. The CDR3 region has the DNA TGCGCCAGCAGCCCGAGGGCGGTTCCTAATGAAAAACTGTTTTTT. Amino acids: CASSPRAVPNEKLFF.

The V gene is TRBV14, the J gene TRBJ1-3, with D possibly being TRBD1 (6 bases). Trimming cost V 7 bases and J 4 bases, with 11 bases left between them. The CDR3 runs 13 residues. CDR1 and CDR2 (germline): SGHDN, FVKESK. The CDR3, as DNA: TGTGCCAGCACCCGGACAGTAGGAAACACCATATATTTT. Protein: CASTRTVGNTIYF.

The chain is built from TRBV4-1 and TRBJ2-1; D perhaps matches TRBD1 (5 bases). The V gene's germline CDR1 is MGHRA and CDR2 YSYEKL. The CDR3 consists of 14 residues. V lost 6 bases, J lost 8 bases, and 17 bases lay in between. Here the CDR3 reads CASRPMAGHDEQFF. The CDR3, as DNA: TGCGCCAGCAGACCAATGGCAGGGCATGATGAGCAGTTCTTC.

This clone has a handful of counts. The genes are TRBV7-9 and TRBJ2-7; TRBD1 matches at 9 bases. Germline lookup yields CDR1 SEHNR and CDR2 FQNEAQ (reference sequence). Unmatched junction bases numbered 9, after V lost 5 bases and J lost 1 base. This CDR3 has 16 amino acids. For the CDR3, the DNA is TGTGCCAGCAGCGCCGACCCACAGGGGGCGTCCTACGAGCAGTACTTC. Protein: CASSADPQGASYEQYF. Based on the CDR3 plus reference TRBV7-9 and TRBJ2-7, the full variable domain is DTGVSQNPRHKITKRGQNVTFRCDPISEHNRLYWYRQTLGQGPEFLTYFQNEAQLEKSRLLSDRFSAERPKGSFSTLEIQRTEQGDSAMYLCASSADPQGASYEQYFGPGTRLTVT.

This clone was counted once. CDR3 amino acids: CSVATGGGGTEAFF. The CDR3 DNA is TGCAGCGTCGCAACAGGCGGCGGGGGCACTGAAGCTTTCTTT. The chain is built from TRBV29-1 and TRBJ1-1; perhaps TRBD1 as D (5 bases). Germline V gene sequence: CDR1 SQVTM, CDR2 ANQGSEA. The CDR3 has 14 residues. Trimming took 6 bases from V and 4 from J, leaving 18 bases between them. The full variable domain, its missing parts supplied by reference TRBV29-1 and TRBJ1-1, is SAVISQKPSRDICQRGTSLTIQCQVDSQVTMMFWYRQQPGQSLTLIATANQGSEATYESGFVIDKFPISRPNLTFSTLTVSNMSPEDSSIYLCSVATGGGGTEAFFGQGTRLTVV.

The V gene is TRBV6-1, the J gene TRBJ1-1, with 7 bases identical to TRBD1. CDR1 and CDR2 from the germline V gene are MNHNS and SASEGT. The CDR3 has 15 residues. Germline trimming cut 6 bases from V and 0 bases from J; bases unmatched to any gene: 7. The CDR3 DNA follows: TGTGCCAGCAGACCGACAGGGACCATGAACACTGAAGCTTTCTTT. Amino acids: CASRPTGTMNTEAFF.

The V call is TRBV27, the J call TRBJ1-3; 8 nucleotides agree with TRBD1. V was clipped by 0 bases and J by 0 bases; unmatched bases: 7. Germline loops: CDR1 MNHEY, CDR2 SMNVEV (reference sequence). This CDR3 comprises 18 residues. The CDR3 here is CASSLSFPTGDSGNTIYF. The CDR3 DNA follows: TGTGCCAGCAGTTTATCGTTCCCGACAGGGGACTCTGGAAACACCATATATTTT.

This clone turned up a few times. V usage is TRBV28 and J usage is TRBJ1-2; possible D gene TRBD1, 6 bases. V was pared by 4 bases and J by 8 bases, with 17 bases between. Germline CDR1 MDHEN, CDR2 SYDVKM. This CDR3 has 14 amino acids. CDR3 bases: TGTGCCAGCAGTTACTCGGGGGGCGGTCGGGGCTACACCTTC. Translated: CASSYSGGGRGYTF.

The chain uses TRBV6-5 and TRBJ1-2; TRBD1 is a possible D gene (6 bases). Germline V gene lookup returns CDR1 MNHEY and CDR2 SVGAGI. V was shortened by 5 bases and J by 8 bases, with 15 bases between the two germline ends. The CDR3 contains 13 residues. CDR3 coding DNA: TGTGCCAGCAGTCGGGGAGGGGGGCGGGGCTACACCTTC. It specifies CASSRGGGRGYTF.

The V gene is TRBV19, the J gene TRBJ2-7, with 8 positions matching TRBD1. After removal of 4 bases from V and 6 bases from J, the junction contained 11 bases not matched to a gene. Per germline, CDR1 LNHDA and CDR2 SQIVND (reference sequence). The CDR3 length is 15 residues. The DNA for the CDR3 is TGTGCCAGTAGTACGTCGACAGGGGTCACTACCGAGCAGTACTTC. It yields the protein CASSTSTGVTTEQYF.

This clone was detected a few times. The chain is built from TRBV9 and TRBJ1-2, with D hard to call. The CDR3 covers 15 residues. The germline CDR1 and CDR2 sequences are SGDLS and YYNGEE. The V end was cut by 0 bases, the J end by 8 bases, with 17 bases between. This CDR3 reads CASSVAAGLREGYTF. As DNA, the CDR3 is TGTGCCAGCAGCGTAGCGGCGGGATTGAGGGAAGGCTACACCTTC. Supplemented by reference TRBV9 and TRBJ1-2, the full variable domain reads DSGVTQTPKHLITATGQRVTLRCSPRSGDLSVYWYQQSLDQGLQFLIQYYNGEERAKGNILERFSAQQFPDLHSELNLSSLELGDSALYFCASSVAAGLREGYTFGSGTRLTVV.

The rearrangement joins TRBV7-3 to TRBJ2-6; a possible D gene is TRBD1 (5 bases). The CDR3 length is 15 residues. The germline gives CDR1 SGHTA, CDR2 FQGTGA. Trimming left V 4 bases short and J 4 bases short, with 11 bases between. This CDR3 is CASSSKGHGANVLTF. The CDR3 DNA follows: TGTGCCAGCAGCTCGAAGGGGCACGGGGCCAACGTCCTGACTTTC.

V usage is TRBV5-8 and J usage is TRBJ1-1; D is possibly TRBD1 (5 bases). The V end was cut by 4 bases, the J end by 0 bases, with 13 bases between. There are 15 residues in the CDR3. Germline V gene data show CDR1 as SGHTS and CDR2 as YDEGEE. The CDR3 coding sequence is TGTGCCAGCAGCCCCCGGGGGAACCTGAACACTGAAGCTTTCTTT. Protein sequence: CASSPRGNLNTEAFF.

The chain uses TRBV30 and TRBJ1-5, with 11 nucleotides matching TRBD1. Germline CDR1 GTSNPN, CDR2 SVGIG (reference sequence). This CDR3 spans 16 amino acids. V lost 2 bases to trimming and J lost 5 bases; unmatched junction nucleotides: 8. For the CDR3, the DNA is TGTGCCTGGAGTCCTCGGGACAGGGGGTTTTATCAGCCCCAGCATTTT. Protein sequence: CAWSPRDRGFYQPQHF.

In DNA, the CDR3 is TGTGCTAGTTCGCGGGGCGGCGGGGGGGGCCCCCCGGGCACAGATACGCAGTATTTT. This gives the protein CASSRGGGGGPPGTDTQYF. V usage is TRBV12-5 and J usage is TRBJ2-3; TRBD2 agrees at 9 bases. Germline trimming cut 8 bases from V and 1 base from J; bases unmatched to any gene: 19. CDR1 and CDR2 (germline): LGHNT, FRNRAP. CDR3 size: 19 residues.

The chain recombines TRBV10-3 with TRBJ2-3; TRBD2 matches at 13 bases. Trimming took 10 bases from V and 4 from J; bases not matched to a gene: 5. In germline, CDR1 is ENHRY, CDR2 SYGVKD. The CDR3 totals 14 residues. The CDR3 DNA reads TGTGCCAGCGGGACTAGCGGGGAGGCAGATACGCAGTATTTT. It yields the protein CASGTSGEADTQYF.

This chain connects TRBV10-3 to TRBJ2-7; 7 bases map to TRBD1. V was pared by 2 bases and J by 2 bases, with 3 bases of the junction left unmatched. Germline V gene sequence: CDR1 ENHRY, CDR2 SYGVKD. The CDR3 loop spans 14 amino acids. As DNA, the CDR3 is TGTGCCATCAGTGAGATGGGACAGCCCTACGAGCAGTACTTC. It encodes CAISEMGQPYEQYF.

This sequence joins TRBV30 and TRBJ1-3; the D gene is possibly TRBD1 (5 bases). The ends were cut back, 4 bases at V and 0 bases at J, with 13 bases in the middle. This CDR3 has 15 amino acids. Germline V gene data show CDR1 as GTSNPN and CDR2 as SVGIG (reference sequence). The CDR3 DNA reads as TGTGCCTGGAATCAGGACATTAACTCTGGAAACACCATATATTTT. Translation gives CAWNQDINSGNTIYF.

CDR3 nucleotide sequence: TGTGCCAGCAGCTTGGGGACAGGGTTTTTCGTTGGCTACACCTTC. It specifies CASSLGTGFFVGYTF. This chain joins TRBV5-4 and TRBJ1-2; 8 positions agree with TRBD1. This CDR3 region has 15 residues. Unmatched junction bases numbered 8, after V lost 0 bases and J lost 7 bases. Germline values: CDR1 SGHNT, CDR2 YYREEE (reference sequence).

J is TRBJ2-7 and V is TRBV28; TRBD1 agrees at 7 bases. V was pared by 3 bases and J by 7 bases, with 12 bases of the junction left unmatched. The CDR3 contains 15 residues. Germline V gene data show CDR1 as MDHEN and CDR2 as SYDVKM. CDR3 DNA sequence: TGTGCCAGCAGTTTCAGAGGGGGCGCCTGGAGAGAGCAGTACTTC. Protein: CASSFRGGAWREQYF.

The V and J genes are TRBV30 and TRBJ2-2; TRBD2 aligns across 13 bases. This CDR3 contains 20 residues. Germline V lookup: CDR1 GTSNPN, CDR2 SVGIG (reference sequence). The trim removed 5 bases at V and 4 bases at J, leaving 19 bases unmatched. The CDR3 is CAWVKGTGTSGASGTGELFF. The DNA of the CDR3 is TGTGCCTGGGTCAAAGGGACGGGGACTAGCGGGGCTTCGGGCACCGGGGAGCTGTTTTTT.

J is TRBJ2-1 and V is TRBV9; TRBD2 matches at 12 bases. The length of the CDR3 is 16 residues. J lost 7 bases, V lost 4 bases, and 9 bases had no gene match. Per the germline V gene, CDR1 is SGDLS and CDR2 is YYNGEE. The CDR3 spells CASSSRTSGVRNEQFF. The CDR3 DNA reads TGTGCCAGCAGCTCCCGGACTAGCGGGGTTAGGAATGAGCAGTTCTTC.